What follows describes a single TCR beta chain. Its antigen is not identified. The sample belongs to a study of vaccination effects on CD4 cells after COVID-19. This table comes from immunoSEQ multiplex PCR, and its TCRdb copy is limited to in-frame clones, with some not included. Counted here are under 20,000 clones, roughly 80% occurring once; the ten biggest clones make up roughly 17%. Trimming at V came to 6 bases and at J to 3 bases, leaving 3 bases not matched to a gene. Germline V gives CDR1 ENHRY, CDR2 SYGVKD. The CDR3 totals 13 residues. The ViraFEST assay expanded antigen-specific CD4+ T cells with viral peptide pools before sequencing. Around day 10 of culture, CD4+ T cells were separated out. From March to December 2020, the person had a SARS-CoV-2 infection that was confirmed by PCR. IL-2 at approximately 9.7 IU/ml and peptides at approximately 9.5 ug/ml were added to cultured PBMC, approximately 2 million per well. On day 3 and again on day 7, half the medium was replaced with IL-2 medium.

General observations from the study: By a late point after vaccination, infection- and vaccine-induced clones had shrunk markedly through clonal contraction. Convalescent patients were scarce, and early post-infection timepoints were absent.

The specimen comprised CD4+ T cells from PBMCs cultured with SARS-CoV-2 spike peptides, sampled before COVID-19 vaccination. This chain joins TRBV10-3 and TRBJ2-7, with TRBD1 matching over 9 bases. The sequence was collected from a human donor who had a prior SARS-CoV-2 infection. The CDR3, as DNA: TGTGCCATCAGCCGGGACAGGGTCTACGAGCAGTACTTC. Amino acids: CAISRDRVYEQYF.